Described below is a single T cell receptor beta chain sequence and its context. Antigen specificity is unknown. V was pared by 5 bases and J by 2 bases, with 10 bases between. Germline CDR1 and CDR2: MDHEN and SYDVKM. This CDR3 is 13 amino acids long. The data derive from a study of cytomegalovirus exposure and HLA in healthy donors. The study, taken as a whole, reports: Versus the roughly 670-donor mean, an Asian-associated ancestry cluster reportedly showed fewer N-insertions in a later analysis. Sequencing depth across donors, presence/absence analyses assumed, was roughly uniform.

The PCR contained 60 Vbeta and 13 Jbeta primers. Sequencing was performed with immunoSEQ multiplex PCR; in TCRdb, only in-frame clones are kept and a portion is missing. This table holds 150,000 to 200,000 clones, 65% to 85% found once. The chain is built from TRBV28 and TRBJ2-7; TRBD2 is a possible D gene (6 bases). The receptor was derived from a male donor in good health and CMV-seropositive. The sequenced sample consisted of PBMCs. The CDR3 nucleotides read TGTGCCAGCAGTCGTGGAGGGGCCTACGAGCAGTACTTC. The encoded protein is CASSRGGAYEQYF.